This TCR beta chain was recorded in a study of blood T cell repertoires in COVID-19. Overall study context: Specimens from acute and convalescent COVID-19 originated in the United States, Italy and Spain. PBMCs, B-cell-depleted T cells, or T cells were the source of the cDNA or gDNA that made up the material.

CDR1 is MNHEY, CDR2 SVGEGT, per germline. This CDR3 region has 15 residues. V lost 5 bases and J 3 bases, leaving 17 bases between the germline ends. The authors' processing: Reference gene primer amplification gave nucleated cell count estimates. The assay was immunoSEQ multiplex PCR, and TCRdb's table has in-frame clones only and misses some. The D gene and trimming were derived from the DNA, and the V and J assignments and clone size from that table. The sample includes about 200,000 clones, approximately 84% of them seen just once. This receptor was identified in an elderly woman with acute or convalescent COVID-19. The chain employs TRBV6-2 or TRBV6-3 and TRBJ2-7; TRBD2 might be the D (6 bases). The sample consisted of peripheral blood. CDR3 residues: CASSRGAGPNYEQYF. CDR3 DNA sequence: TGTGCCAGCAGTCGCGGGGCAGGGCCAAACTACGAGCAGTACTTC.